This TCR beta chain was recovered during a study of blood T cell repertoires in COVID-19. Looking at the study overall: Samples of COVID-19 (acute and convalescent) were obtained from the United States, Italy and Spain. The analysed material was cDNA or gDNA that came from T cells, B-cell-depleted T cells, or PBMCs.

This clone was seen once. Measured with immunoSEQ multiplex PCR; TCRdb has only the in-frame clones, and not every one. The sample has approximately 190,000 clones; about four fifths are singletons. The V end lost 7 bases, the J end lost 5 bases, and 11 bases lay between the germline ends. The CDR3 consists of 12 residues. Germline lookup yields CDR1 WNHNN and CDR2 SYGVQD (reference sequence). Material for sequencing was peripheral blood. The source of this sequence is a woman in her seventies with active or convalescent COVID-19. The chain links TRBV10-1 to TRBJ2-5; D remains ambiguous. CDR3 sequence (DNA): TGCGCCAGCAATGGCTTACCGGAGACCCAGTACTTC. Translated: CASNGLPETQYF.